One and the same sample provided the 10 T cell receptor beta chains below, sequenced in a study of OX40 agonist ivuxolimab in advanced cancers. Libraries were prepared by immunoSEQ multiplex PCR; TCRdb keeps only in-frame clonotypes and omits some of them. The sample lists tens of thousands of clones, approximately 92% occurring once. The input for sequencing was CD4+ or CD8+ T cells sorted from blood, taken in a trial of the OX40 agonist ivuxolimab. Receptor source: an adult with an advanced solid tumor such as melanoma, head and neck, liver or kidney cancer.

The chain has TRBV5-1 and TRBJ2-7; D unresolved. The CDR3 loop spans 15 amino acids. The germline V gene encodes CDR1 SGHRS and CDR2 YFSETQ. V lost 1 base and J lost 8, with 19 bases in between. This CDR3 is CASSLFPDLQGKQYF. The CDR3 DNA is TGCGCCAGCAGCTTGTTCCCCGATCTACAAGGAAAGCAGTACTTC.

The CDR3 here is CASSNRGADEKLFF. The CDR3 coding sequence is TGTGCCAGCAGCAATAGGGGGGCAGATGAAAAACTGTTTTTT. The chain employs TRBV21-1 and TRBJ1-4. TRBV21-1 is termed a pseudogene. The CDR3 length is 14 residues.

The CDR3 DNA reads TGCGCCAGCAGTGGAGGTCGGGCGGGACGACTGAACACCGGGGAGCTGTTTTTT. This encodes CASSGGRAGRLNTGELFF. The gene calls are TRBV10-1 and TRBJ2-2, with D possibly being TRBD2 (6 bases). The V gene lost 4 bases and the J gene lost 1 base, with 19 bases spanning the gap. In germline, CDR1 is WNHNN, CDR2 SYGVQD (reference sequence). The CDR3 loop spans 18 amino acids.

V usage is TRBV30 and J usage is TRBJ2-7; D unclear. CDR1 GTSNPN and CDR2 SVGIG come from the germline V gene (reference sequence). The V gene lost 0 bases and the J gene lost 1 base, with 7 bases spanning the gap. The CDR3 is made up of 13 amino acids. CDR3 DNA sequence: TGTGCCTGGAGTGTAGGCATTTCCTACGAGCAGTACTTC. This translates into CAWSVGISYEQYF.

The chain links TRBV7-6 to TRBJ2-7; D gene ambiguous. The V and J ends lost 3 bases and 1 base respectively, with 4 bases between them. The CDR3 runs to 12 residues. Germline-derived CDR1 and CDR2 are SGHVS and FNYEAQ. CDR3 sequence: CASSFRSYEQYF. The DNA of the CDR3 is TGTGCCAGCAGCTTTAGGTCCTACGAGCAGTACTTC.

The J gene is TRBJ2-5, the V gene TRBV9; a possible D gene is TRBD1 (6 bases). The ends were cut back, 7 bases at V and 0 bases at J, with 22 bases in the middle. This CDR3 has 17 amino acids. Germline lookup yields CDR1 SGDLS and CDR2 YYNGEE. CDR3 sequence: CASPKKGEKGYQETQYF. As DNA, the CDR3 is TGTGCCAGCCCCAAAAAGGGGGAGAAGGGGTACCAAGAGACCCAGTACTTC.

The J gene is TRBJ1-1, the V gene TRBV19; 8 bases are a match to TRBD1. The CDR3 consists of 14 residues. The J segment lost 4 bases and the V segment lost 6 bases, leaving 7 bases of the junction unmatched. The germline gives CDR1 LNHDA, CDR2 SQIVND (reference sequence). The CDR3 nucleotides read TGTGCCAGTAGATTTCAGACAGGGGTCACTGAAGCTTTCTTT. As protein: CASRFQTGVTEAFF.

The V gene is TRBV4-1, the J gene TRBJ2-2; 7 nucleotides agree with TRBD1. The CDR3 loop spans 17 amino acids. After removal of 3 bases from V and 5 bases from J, the junction contained 12 bases not matched to a gene. Germline V gives CDR1 MGHRA, CDR2 YSYEKL. This CDR3 reads CASSHKEGTERTGELFF. DNA for the CDR3: TGCGCCAGCAGCCATAAGGAAGGGACAGAGAGGACCGGGGAGCTGTTTTTT.

This chain joins TRBV30 and TRBJ1-6; 8 bases are a match to TRBD1. The germline gives CDR1 GTSNPN, CDR2 SVGIG (reference sequence). The CDR3 sequence is 15 residues long. The V and J ends lost 4 bases and 5 bases, in that order; junction bases with no gene match: 7. CDR3 sequence (DNA): TGTGCCTGGACCCGGACAGGGAACGATAATTCACCCCTCCACTTT. It translates to CAWTRTGNDNSPLHF. The full variable domain, in which reference TRBV30 and TRBJ1-6 provide the parts outside the CDR3, is SQTIHQWPATLVQPVGSPLSLECTVEGTSNPNLYWYRQAAGRGLQLLFYSVGIGQISSEVPQNLSASRPQDRQFILSSKKLLLSDSGFYLCAWTRTGNDNSPLHFGNGTRLTVT.

This clone was observed once. This chain links TRBV5-4 with TRBJ2-7; D perhaps matches TRBD2 (6 bases). CDR3 length: 15 residues. The germline V and J ends were trimmed by 4 bases and 1 base, with 15 bases remaining between them. Germline V gene sequence: CDR1 SGHNT, CDR2 YYREEE (reference sequence). The CDR3 is CASSEGTRGSYEQYF. The CDR3 DNA reads as TGTGCCAGCAGCGAGGGGACTCGCGGGTCCTACGAGCAGTACTTC.